Sequencing of this TCR beta chain was carried out in a study of T-cell reconstitution after alpha-beta-depleted transplantation in children. Study outcomes and limitations: After transplant, high TCRbeta diversity at day 60 in some patients arose from surviving recipient T cells and thymic progenitors. Alpha-beta T cells present about two months after transplant were reported to originate from several hundred expanded graft clones.

Unique molecular identifiers were incorporated into the prepared TCRbeta library. Each CDR3 protein is one row after TCRdb ran MiXCR on the PCR reads. The repertoire holds about 130,000 distinct CDR3 sequences, 9.5% to 10% seen once, with less than 25% in the top ten. Many counts were recorded for this clonotype. No antigen is known for it. The starting material was PBMCs, mostly from graft donor cells, obtained 180 days after TCRalphabeta/CD19-depleted stem cell transplant. The TCR sequence derives from a girl in the first two years of life who had a stem cell transplant for combined immunodeficiency, so the T cells may come from the graft donor.

CDR3 DNA sequence: TGCAGCGTTGTCGAAGGTTGGCGGAACGAGCAGTACTTC. Amino acids: CSVVEGWRNEQYF. The chain couples TRBV29-1 to TRBJ2-7; D is uncertain. Germline V lookup: CDR1 SQVTM, CDR2 ANQGSEA. The CDR3 totals 13 residues. Trimming cost V 4 bases and J 5 bases, with 15 bases left between them.